The 8 T cell receptor beta chains presented below share a single source sample, sequenced in a study of shared clonotypes between healthy human individuals. Only in-frame clones appear in the TCRdb table, and some are missing; sequencing was by immunoSEQ multiplex PCR. The table includes about 2 million clones, roughly 95% detected once. The sample taken for sequencing was naive CD4+ T cells sorted from blood. Subset here: CD45RA+ positively selected. The receptors shown here come from a man between 18 and 35 years old in good health.

This clone was observed a single time. The V gene is TRBV25-1, the J gene TRBJ1-2, with TRBD1 as a possible D gene (5 bases). The CDR3 has 15 amino acids. Trimming removed 8 bases from V and 7 bases from J, with 23 bases in between. The germline gives CDR1 MGHDK, CDR2 SYGVNS. The CDR3 spells CASYRGQGGFGGYTF. The CDR3, as DNA: TGTGCCAGCTACCGTGGCCAGGGCGGTTTTGGTGGCTACACCTTC.

This chain joins TRBV25-1 and TRBJ1-2; D unresolved. Germline V gene data show CDR1 as MGHDK and CDR2 as SYGVNS. CDR3 length: 13 amino acids. V lost 5 bases and J 4 bases, leaving 11 bases between the germline ends. CDR3 sequence reads: CASSLNMGYGYTF. The CDR3 DNA reads TGTGCCAGCAGTTTAAACATGGGCTATGGCTACACCTTC.

A few counts support this clone. This CDR3 is CASSPGGGFSSYEQYF. The CDR3, as DNA: TGTGCCAGCAGCCCGGGCGGGGGCTTCAGCTCCTACGAGCAGTACTTC. The chain couples TRBV9 to TRBJ2-7; possibly TRBD2 for D (7 bases). Trimming cost V 4 bases and J 0 bases, with 17 bases left between them. The CDR3 has 16 residues. Germline CDR1 reads SGDLS; CDR2 reads YYNGEE.

This chain connects TRBV5-1 to TRBJ1-2; D perhaps matches TRBD1 (5 bases). CDR1 is SGHRS, CDR2 YFSETQ, per germline. CDR3 length equals 15 residues. The germline V and J ends were trimmed by 0 bases and 6 bases, with 15 bases remaining between them. This CDR3 reads CASSLDSGRENGYTF. The CDR3 nucleotides are TGCGCCAGCAGCTTGGATTCGGGCAGGGAAAATGGCTACACCTTC.

The V gene is TRBV7-2, the J gene TRBJ2-1; 9 positions match TRBD1. V trimming: 4 bases; J trimming: 7 bases; junction bases outside the gene matches: 5. Germline values: CDR1 SGHTA, CDR2 FQGNSA. The CDR3 runs 14 residues. The CDR3 protein is CASSSPGTGNEQFF. The CDR3 DNA reads TGTGCCAGCAGCTCACCCGGGACAGGGAATGAGCAGTTCTTC.

This chain joins TRBV6-5 and TRBJ1-4; TRBD1 is a possible D gene (5 bases). In germline, CDR1 is MNHEY, CDR2 SVGAGI. V dropped 6 bases and J dropped 10 bases, with 9 bases sitting between them. The CDR3 loop spans 11 amino acids. In DNA form, the CDR3 reads TGTGCCAGCAGCCCTGGGGGAAAACTGTTTTTT. This sequence encodes CASSPGGKLFF.

The rearrangement uses TRBV27 and TRBJ1-2; maybe TRBD1 (5 bases). V was trimmed by 6 bases and J by 3 bases, leaving 14 bases between them. Germline values: CDR1 MNHEY, CDR2 SMNVEV (reference sequence). The CDR3 length is 14 residues. In nucleotides, the CDR3 is TGTGCCAGCAGCGGAACCGGGACTCACTATGGCTACACCTTC. It encodes CASSGTGTHYGYTF.

The V call is TRBV4-1, the J call TRBJ1-1; D is possibly TRBD1 (6 bases). Germline CDR1 reads MGHRA; CDR2 reads YSYEKL. This CDR3 comprises 16 residues. Trimming cost V 0 bases and J 0 bases, with 11 bases left between them. Here the CDR3 reads CASSQDEGVLNTEAFF. The CDR3 region has the DNA TGCGCCAGCAGCCAAGATGAGGGGGTCTTGAACACTGAAGCTTTCTTT.